This entry features one TCR beta chain sequence. Its cognate antigen is unknown. These data come from a study of cytomegalovirus exposure and HLA in healthy donors. Whole-study findings and limits: Trimming of TCR beta V- and J-genes showed a link, identified in a later analysis, to a missense DCLRE1C variant.

CDR1 MNHGY and CDR2 SAAAGT come from the germline V gene. V lost 2 bases and J lost 2, with 22 bases in between. This CDR3 contains 18 residues. Both 60 Vbeta primers and 13 Jbeta primers went into the PCR. Some clones are missing from TCRdb's copy, which holds only in-frame ones; the method was immunoSEQ multiplex PCR. Here the sample spans approximately 100,000 clones, 74% being singletons. The V call is TRBV6-8, the J call TRBJ2-7; possible D gene TRBD1, 6 bases. The sequenced sample consisted of PBMCs. This receptor was identified in a man between 50 and 59 years old in good health and CMV-seropositive. Written as DNA, the CDR3 is TGTGCCAGCAGTTACCCCCAGGGGCCGGCCATGCTGCCCTACGAGCAGTACTTC. Its protein is CASSYPQGPAMLPYEQYF.